The rows below give T cell receptor beta chains drawn from one sample of a study of Ad26.COV2.S vaccination and SARS-CoV-2 variants. Generated by immunoSEQ multiplex PCR, the TCRdb table keeps only in-frame clones and is missing some. The table records some 340,000 clones, approximately 86% of them present only once. The sample in question was peripheral blood, obtained in a trial of Ad26.COV2.S vaccine versus placebo. Receptor source: a person between 18 and 65 years old who received the Ad26.COV2.S COVID-19 vaccine or a placebo. The CDR3 runs from the conserved cysteine through the conserved F or W. A D gene is named only where the DNA matches it firmly. Rows give clone size only sometimes, using once, few, many, or a class for an expanded clone.

V	D	size	J	DNA	CDR3
TRBV2	-	-	TRBJ2-2	TGTGCCAGCATCGGGGGTGGAATTTCTGGGGAGCTGTTTTTT	CASIGGGISGELFF
TRBV13	-	-	TRBJ1-2	TGTGCCAGCAGTTCCTTTAGAGACGGGGGCTACACCTTC	CASSSFRDGGYTF
TRBV7-3	-	few	TRBJ1-6	TGTGCCAGCAGCTTAGACGCCACCTATAATTCACCCCTCCACTTT	CASSLDATYNSPLHF
TRBV28	-	-	TRBJ1-5	TGTGCCAGTAACGGACACACTAATCAGCCCCAGCATTTT	CASNGHTNQPQHF
TRBV6-6	-	-	TRBJ2-7	TGTGCCAGCAGTTACGGGGAAGGCAGGTTATACGAGCAGTACTTC	CASSYGEGRLYEQYF
TRBV19	-	few	TRBJ2-2	TGTGCCAGTAGTGTGCAGCACACCGGGGAGCTGTTTTTT	CASSVQHTGELFF
TRBV6-5	TRBD1	-	TRBJ2-2	TGTGCCAGCCTCCCCCGGACAGGGGACACCGGGGAGCTGTTTTTT	CASLPRTGDTGELFF
TRBV5-4	-	once	TRBJ1-1	TGTGCCAGCAGCTTGGGACGGACGATGAACACTGAAGCTTTCTTT	CASSLGRTMNTEAFF
TRBV5-8	-	-	TRBJ1-2	TGTGCCAGCAGCTTTGGGACAAATTATGGCTACACCTTC	CASSFGTNYGYTF
TRBV21-1	-	-	TRBJ1-4	TGTGCCAGCAGCCATTGGCCGCAGGGGGCCCTTAATGAAAAACTGTTTTTT	CASSHWPQGALNEKLFF
TRBV5-6	-	-	TRBJ2-1	TGTGCCAGCAGCTTGAGAGCTACTCACTCCTACAATGAGCAGTTCTTC	CASSLRATHSYNEQFF
TRBV19	TRBD2	once	TRBJ2-5	TGTGCCAGTGGGGGAAGCGGGGGCCTTCAAGAGACCCAGTACTTC	CASGGSGGLQETQYF
TRBV12-3/TRBV12-4	-	few	TRBJ1-1	TGTGCCAGCAGTTTGACCTTGAAAGCTGAAGCTTTCTTT	CASSLTLKAEAFF
TRBV10-2	-	once	TRBJ2-3	TGCGCCAGCAGTGGTAGCTACCCACTGATTGATACGCAGTATTTT	CASSGSYPLIDTQYF
TRBV5-1	-	-	TRBJ2-7	TGCGCCAGCAGATCCGTCGTAGGTTCCTACGAGCAGTACTTC	CASRSVVGSYEQYF
TRBV28	TRBD1	-	TRBJ1-2	TGTGCCAGCAGTTTAACCCGGGACAGGGGAACCCATGGCTACACCTTC	CASSLTRDRGTHGYTF
TRBV12-5	TRBD2	-	TRBJ2-5	TGTGCTAGTGGCCTGGGGAGTAGCGGGGGCAGGGAGACCCAGTACTTC	CASGLGSSGGRETQYF
TRBV19	TRBD1	-	TRBJ2-1	TGTGCCAGTAGCCCGGGGACAGCAAGGCATGAGCAGTTCTTC	CASSPGTARHEQFF
TRBV3-1/TRBV3-2	-	-	TRBJ1-6	TGTGCCAGCAGCCAAGATCATGGAGGGAGTAAGGCACCCCTCCACTTT	CASSQDHGGSKAPLHF
TRBV1	-	few	TRBJ1-5	TGCAAACATCTCAGGAGTTATGGACAGGGGAAACATAGCAATCAGCCCCAGCATTTT	CKHLRSYGQGKHSNQPQHF